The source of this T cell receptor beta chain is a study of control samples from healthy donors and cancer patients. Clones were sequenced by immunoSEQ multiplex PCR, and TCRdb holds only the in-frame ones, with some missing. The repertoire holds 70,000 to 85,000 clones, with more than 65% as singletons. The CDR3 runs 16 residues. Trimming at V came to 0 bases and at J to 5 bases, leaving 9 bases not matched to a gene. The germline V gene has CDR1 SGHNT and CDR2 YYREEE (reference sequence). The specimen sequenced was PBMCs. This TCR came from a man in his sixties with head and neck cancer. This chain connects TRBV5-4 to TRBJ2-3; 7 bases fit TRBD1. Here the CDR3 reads CASSLDTGRGLDTQYF. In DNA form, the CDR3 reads TGTGCCAGCAGCTTGGACACGGGCAGGGGGTTAGATACGCAGTATTTT.